What follows describes a single TCR beta chain. This clonotype was counted between two and nine times. The antigen it binds to is not known. Base-call qualities are not available, and no considerably larger clone is one nucleotide away. Set within a cohort of healthcare workers in London, UK, this nested case-control study involved weekly PCR testing of nasopharyngeal swabs along with blood sampling. Between 23 and 31 March 2020, the week of the UK lockdown, healthcare workers were enrolled and then followed up weekly for as long as 16 weeks. The library came from 5' RACE. Sequenced on a NextSeq 500. To correct for sequencing error and PCR bias, the TCR library protocol tagged individual cDNA molecules with unique molecular identifiers. Both TCR alpha and beta chains were sequenced, and tight co-correlation was observed between alpha and beta sequence abundances in each sample. In the original analysis: Decombinator V4 was used to perform V gene, J gene and CDR3 annotation of TCR sequences. TCRs were defined as expanded if a significant change between any two time points was detected under a Poisson model with p below 0.0001. TCR abundances were normalised to the total number of TCRs sequenced in each sample and reported as counts per million. TRAV1-2 paired with TRAJ12, TRAJ20 or TRAJ33 defined MAIT TCRs, while TRAV10 paired with TRAJ18 defined iNKT TCRs. A search of VDJdb, accessed on 1 November 2021, was run for TCRs annotated to CMV, EBV and SARS-CoV-2, with TCRs annotated for multiple antigens excluded. TCRdb's own reprocessing of the public reads used fastp at Q25 and MiXCR and kept productive beta chains. Every distinct CDR3 protein forms one entry, paired with its most common genes and DNA. TCRdb, not the authors, supplied the V and J calls. The sample has around 77,000 distinct CDR3 sequences on record, roughly 15% of them singletons. 3.5% to 5% of the sample lies in the top ten.

From the germline V gene, CDR1 is KGHSH and CDR2 is LQKENI. V is shortened by 3 bases, J by 5 bases, and the region joining them spans 18 bases. The CDR3, cysteine through phenylalanine, is 16 amino acids long. The entry retains the CDR3 DNA only, 48 bases that are in frame from base 1. This entry comes from a study of early T cells in non-severe SARS-CoV-2 infection listed by TCRdb under 2021. Looking at the study overall: Bulk RNA from unsorted whole blood was used for TCR sequencing, so alpha and beta chains could not be paired. The research as a whole found: VDJdb matching was skewed toward anti-spike CD8 responses, so virus-specific expansions were likely underestimated and private and CD4 specificities were missed.

The sequence is built from TRBV18 and TRBJ2-3; the best D guess is TRBD1, with 8 bases matching. The material sequenced was whole blood, taken at baseline. This clonotype was obtained from an adult who was a healthcare worker with PCR-confirmed SARS-CoV-2 infection or an uninfected control (not recorded which). The encoded CDR3 is CASSPPTGDYRDTQYF. The nucleotides read TGTGCCAGCTCACCTCCGACAGGGGACTACAGAGATACGCAGTATTTT.